The clone carrying this TCR beta chain turned up a few times. These data are taken from a study of HIV-infected patients and healthy controls. TCRdb re-called the 5' RACE reads with MiXCR, one entry per CDR3 protein. The sample has some 67,000 distinct CDR3 sequences, about a sixth seen once; the top ten hold under 6%. The CDR3 extends over 15 amino acids. CDR1 and CDR2 (germline): SGHTA, FQGNSA. The junction had 8 bases not matched to a gene; V was cut back by 2 bases and J by 5 bases. The source material was CD4+ T cells from blood. This TCR was sampled from a human donor in good health. The chain carries TRBV7-2 and TRBJ2-5; 7 nucleotides match TRBD2. The CDR3 is CASSLWRGGRETQYF. For the CDR3, the DNA is TGTGCCAGCAGCTTATGGCGCGGGGGACGGGAGACCCAGTACTTC.